The 2 T cell receptor beta chains below come from one sample, sequenced in a study of shared clonotypes between healthy human individuals. Here immunoSEQ multiplex PCR was the method, and the copy in TCRdb shows in-frame clones only, minus some. The data contain roughly 530,000 clones, 90% to 96% of them singletons. The sample comprised naive CD4+ T cells sorted from blood. Subset meaning: CD45RA+ positively selected. Receptors were obtained from a woman between 25 and 40 years old in good health.

The V and J genes are TRBV21-1 and TRBJ1-5; the listed D gene, TRBD1, was not tested against the DNA. TRBV21-1 is termed a pseudogene. This CDR3 spans 15 amino acids. CDR3 protein: CASSKFARRNQPQHF. The CDR3 region has the DNA TGTGCCAGCAGCAAATTCGCTCGCAGGAATCAGCCCCAGCATTTT.

The genes are TRBV19 and TRBJ1-1; 8 bases map to TRBD1. The CDR3 consists of 15 residues. The V gene's germline CDR1 is LNHDA and CDR2 SQIVND (reference sequence). J was trimmed by 4 bases and V by 5 bases; bases with no gene match: 9. CDR3 nucleotide sequence: TGTGCCAGTAGTGCCCACAGGGGGTTTGGCACTGAAGCTTTCTTT. Translating it yields CASSAHRGFGTEAFF.